This T cell receptor (beta chain) stems from a study of blood T cells in healthy people across ages. Study details: Per two T cells, about one barcoded beta molecule was captured through template switching. The study's findings and limits: Older age coincided with a roughly linear decline in TCR beta diversity per million T cells.

Concerning this clonotype itself: The antigen is undetermined.

Peripheral blood, about 9.8 milliliters per donor, was collected. A sample-barcoded 5' primer and a J-beta primer mix were used in a second PCR of roughly 6 to 11 cycles. A template-switch adaptor containing 12 random nucleotides labeled each cDNA molecule. Using its own MiXCR run on the 5' RACE reads, TCRdb lists one record per CDR3 protein. The data hold some 900,000 distinct CDR3 sequences, with approximately 49% observed a single time. The source of this sequence is a man younger than 45 in good health. Material: blood.

The CDR3 spells CASSLGQVDTGELFF. The DNA of the CDR3 is TGTGCCAGCAGCTTAGGACAGGTAGACACCGGGGAGCTGTTTTTT. The rearrangement uses TRBV11-1 and TRBJ2-2, with D possibly matching TRBD1 (6 bases). Germline V lookup: CDR1 SGHAT, CDR2 FQDESV (reference sequence). This CDR3 is built from 15 residues. Trimming stripped 1 base from V and 3 bases from J, with 9 bases between.